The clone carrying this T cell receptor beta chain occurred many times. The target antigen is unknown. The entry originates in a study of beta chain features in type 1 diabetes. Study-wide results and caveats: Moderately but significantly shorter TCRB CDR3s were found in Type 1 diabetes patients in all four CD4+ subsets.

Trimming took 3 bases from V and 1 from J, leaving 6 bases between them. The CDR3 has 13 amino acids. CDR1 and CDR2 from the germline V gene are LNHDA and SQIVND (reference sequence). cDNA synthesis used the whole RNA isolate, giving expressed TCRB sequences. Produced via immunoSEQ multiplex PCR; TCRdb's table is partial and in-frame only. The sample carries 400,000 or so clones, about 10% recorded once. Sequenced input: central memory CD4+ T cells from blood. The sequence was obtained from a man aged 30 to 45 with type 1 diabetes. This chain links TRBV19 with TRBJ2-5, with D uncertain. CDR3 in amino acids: CASSMQLQETQYF. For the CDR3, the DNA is TGTGCCAGTAGTATGCAGCTCCAAGAGACCCAGTACTTC.